Listed below are T cell receptor beta chains from one sample, sequenced in a study of cytomegalovirus exposure and HLA in healthy donors. TCRdb's table, derived via immunoSEQ multiplex PCR, lists solely in-frame clones and lacks some. The data show about 150,000 clones, around 82% seen once. The sequenced sample consisted of PBMCs. Every receptor here comes from a woman in her fifties or sixties in good health and CMV-seropositive. The CDR3 runs from the conserved cysteine through the conserved F or W. A D gene is named only where the DNA matches it firmly. Clone size is not always given. Where it is, it says once, few, many or a class for expanded clones.

d_call: .
clone_size: .
j_call: TRBJ1-4
v_call: TRBV7-9
cdr3_aa: CSSSSGEKLFF
cdr3_nt: TGTTCCAGCAGCTCCGGTGAAAAACTGTTTTTT

d_call: TRBD1
clone_size: .
j_call: TRBJ1-1
v_call: TRBV15
cdr3_aa: CATAQGAGNTEAFF
cdr3_nt: TGTGCCACCGCCCAGGGGGCGGGAAACACTGAAGCTTTCTTT

d_call: TRBD2
clone_size: .
j_call: TRBJ2-3
v_call: TRBV19
cdr3_aa: CASSISGVSDTQYF
cdr3_nt: TGTGCCAGTAGTATCAGCGGGGTCTCAGATACGCAGTATTTT

d_call: .
clone_size: once
j_call: TRBJ1-1
v_call: TRBV2
cdr3_aa: CASTRGIRKPEAFF
cdr3_nt: TGTGCCAGCACGCGGGGGATAAGGAAGCCTGAAGCTTTCTTT

d_call: .
clone_size: once
j_call: TRBJ1-3
v_call: TRBV30
cdr3_aa: CAWSSDPRGTIYF
cdr3_nt: TGTGCCTGGAGCTCGGATCCTCGGGGCACCATATATTTT

d_call: .
clone_size: .
j_call: TRBJ1-1
v_call: TRBV19
cdr3_aa: CASNRSAAPAEAFF
cdr3_nt: TGTGCCAGTAACAGGTCGGCAGCACCGGCTGAAGCTTTCTTT

d_call: TRBD2
clone_size: .
j_call: TRBJ2-1
v_call: TRBV4-1
cdr3_aa: CASSHRLGGGNYNEQFF
cdr3_nt: TGCGCCAGCAGCCATAGGCTCGGCGGGGGGAACTACAATGAGCAGTTCTTC

d_call: TRBD1
clone_size: few
j_call: TRBJ2-7
v_call: TRBV5-1
cdr3_aa: CASSWDRGYEQYF
cdr3_nt: TGCGCCAGCAGCTGGGACAGGGGCTACGAGCAGTACTTC

d_call: TRBD2
clone_size: .
j_call: TRBJ2-3
v_call: TRBV30
cdr3_aa: CAWSSGLAGGHNYPDTQYF
cdr3_nt: TGTGCCTGGAGTTCTGGACTAGCGGGGGGGCATAATTACCCAGATACGCAGTATTTT

d_call: .
clone_size: .
j_call: TRBJ1-5
v_call: TRBV30
cdr3_aa: CAASTAGTQPQHF
cdr3_nt: TGTGCCGCCAGTACGGCAGGGACACAGCCCCAGCATTTT

d_call: .
clone_size: .
j_call: TRBJ1-4
v_call: TRBV19
cdr3_aa: CASSIDRRGKNEKLFF
cdr3_nt: TGTGCCAGTAGTATAGACCGAAGGGGAAAGAATGAAAAACTGTTTTTT

d_call: .
clone_size: .
j_call: TRBJ1-1
v_call: TRBV6-1
cdr3_aa: CASLFSYRGTEAFF
cdr3_nt: TGTGCCAGTCTTTTCTCATACCGGGGCACTGAAGCTTTCTTT

d_call: TRBD2
clone_size: .
j_call: TRBJ2-2
v_call: TRBV15
cdr3_aa: CATSRVATSGGAGELFF
cdr3_nt: TGTGCCACCAGCAGAGTGGCGACTAGCGGGGGGGCCGGGGAGCTGTTTTTT

d_call: .
clone_size: few
j_call: TRBJ2-1
v_call: TRBV4-1
cdr3_aa: CASSQAPVYNEQFF
cdr3_nt: TGCGCCAGCAGCCAAGCCCCAGTGTACAATGAGCAGTTCTTC

d_call: .
clone_size: .
j_call: TRBJ1-3
v_call: TRBV7-9
cdr3_aa: CASSSPHTGNTIYF
cdr3_nt: TGTGCCAGCAGCTCCCCGCACACTGGAAACACCATATATTTT

d_call: .
clone_size: .
j_call: TRBJ2-7
v_call: TRBV6-1
cdr3_aa: CASSEFKGVAYEQYF
cdr3_nt: TGTGCCAGCAGTGAATTTAAGGGGGTAGCGTACGAGCAGTACTTC

d_call: TRBD2
clone_size: .
j_call: TRBJ2-7
v_call: TRBV5-8
cdr3_aa: CASSLAGTSGGDTYEQYF
cdr3_nt: TGTGCCAGCAGCTTGGCTGGGACTAGCGGGGGGGATACCTACGAGCAGTACTTC

d_call: .
clone_size: .
j_call: TRBJ2-3
v_call: TRBV15
cdr3_aa: CATSRATDTQYF
cdr3_nt: TGTGCCACCAGCAGGGCTACAGATACGCAGTATTTT

d_call: .
clone_size: .
j_call: TRBJ1-2
v_call: TRBV6-6
cdr3_aa: CASSYDGGRSDYGYTF
cdr3_nt: TGTGCCAGCAGTTACGATGGGGGCAGATCTGACTATGGCTACACCTTC

d_call: .
clone_size: .
j_call: TRBJ2-3
v_call: TRBV13
cdr3_aa: CASSSRPGGFLDTQYF
cdr3_nt: TGTGCCAGCAGCTCCAGACCGGGCGGGTTTCTAGATACGCAGTATTTT

d_call: .
clone_size: .
j_call: TRBJ2-7
v_call: TRBV14
cdr3_aa: CASSQGLAAYEQYF
cdr3_nt: TGTGCCAGCAGCCAAGGGTTGGCAGCCTACGAGCAGTACTTC

d_call: .
clone_size: .
j_call: TRBJ1-1
v_call: TRBV25-1
cdr3_aa: CASSDRGVAFF
cdr3_nt: TGTGCCAGCAGTGACCGGGGGGTGGCTTTCTTT

d_call: .
clone_size: .
j_call: TRBJ2-7
v_call: TRBV9
cdr3_aa: CASSAGQIGSYEQYF
cdr3_nt: TGTGCCAGCAGCGCCGGACAGATCGGCTCCTACGAGCAGTACTTC